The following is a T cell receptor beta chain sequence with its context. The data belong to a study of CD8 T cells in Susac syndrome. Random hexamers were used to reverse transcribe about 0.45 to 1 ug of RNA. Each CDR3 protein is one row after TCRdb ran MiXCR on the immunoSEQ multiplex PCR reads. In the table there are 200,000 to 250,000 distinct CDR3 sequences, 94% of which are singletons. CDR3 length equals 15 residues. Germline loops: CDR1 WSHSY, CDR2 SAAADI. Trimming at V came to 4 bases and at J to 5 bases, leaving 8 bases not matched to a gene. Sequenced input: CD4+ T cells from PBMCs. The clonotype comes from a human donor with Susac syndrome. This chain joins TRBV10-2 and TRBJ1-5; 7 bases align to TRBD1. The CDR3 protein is CASSGYRGKDQPQHF. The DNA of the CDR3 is TGCGCCAGCAGTGGGTACAGGGGAAAGGATCAGCCCCAGCATTTT.